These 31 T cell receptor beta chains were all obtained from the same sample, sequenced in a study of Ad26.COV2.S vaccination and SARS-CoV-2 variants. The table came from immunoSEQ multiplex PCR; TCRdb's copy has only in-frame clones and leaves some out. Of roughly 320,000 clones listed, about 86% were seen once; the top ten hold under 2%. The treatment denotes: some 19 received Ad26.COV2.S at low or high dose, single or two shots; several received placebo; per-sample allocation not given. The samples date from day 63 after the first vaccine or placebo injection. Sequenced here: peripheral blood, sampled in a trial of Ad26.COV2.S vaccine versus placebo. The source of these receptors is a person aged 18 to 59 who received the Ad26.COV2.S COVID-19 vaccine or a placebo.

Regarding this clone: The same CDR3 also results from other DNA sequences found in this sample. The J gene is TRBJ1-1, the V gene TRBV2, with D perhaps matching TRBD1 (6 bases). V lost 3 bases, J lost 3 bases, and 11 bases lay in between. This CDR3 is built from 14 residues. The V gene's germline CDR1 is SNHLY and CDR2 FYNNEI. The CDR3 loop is CASSETGRYTEAFF. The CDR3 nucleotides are TGTGCCAGCAGTGAGACAGGACGGTACACTGAAGCTTTCTTT.

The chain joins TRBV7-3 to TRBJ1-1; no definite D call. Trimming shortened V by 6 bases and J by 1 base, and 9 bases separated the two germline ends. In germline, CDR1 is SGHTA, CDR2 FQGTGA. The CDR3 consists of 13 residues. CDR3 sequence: CASRSGKNTEAFF. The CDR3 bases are TGTGCCAGCAGGTCCGGAAAGAACACTGAAGCTTTCTTT.

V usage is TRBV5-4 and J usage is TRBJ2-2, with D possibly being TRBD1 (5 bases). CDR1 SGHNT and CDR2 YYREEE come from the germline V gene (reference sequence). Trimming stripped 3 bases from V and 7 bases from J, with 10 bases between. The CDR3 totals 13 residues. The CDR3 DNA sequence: TGTGCCAGCAGCTCAGGGCGTGGCGGGGAGCTGTTTTTT. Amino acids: CASSSGRGGELFF.

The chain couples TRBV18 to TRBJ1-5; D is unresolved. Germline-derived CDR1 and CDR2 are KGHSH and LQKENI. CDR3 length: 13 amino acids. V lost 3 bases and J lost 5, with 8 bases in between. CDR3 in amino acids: CASSPYSDQPQHF. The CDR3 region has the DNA TGTGCCAGCTCACCCTACAGCGATCAGCCCCAGCATTTT.

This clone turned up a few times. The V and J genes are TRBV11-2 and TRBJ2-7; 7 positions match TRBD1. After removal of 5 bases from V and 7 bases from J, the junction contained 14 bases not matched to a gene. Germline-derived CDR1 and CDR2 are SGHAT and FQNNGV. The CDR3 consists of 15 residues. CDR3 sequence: CASSPGTDRRFEQYF. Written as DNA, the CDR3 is TGTGCCAGCAGCCCTGGGACGGACAGGCGTTTTGAGCAGTACTTC.

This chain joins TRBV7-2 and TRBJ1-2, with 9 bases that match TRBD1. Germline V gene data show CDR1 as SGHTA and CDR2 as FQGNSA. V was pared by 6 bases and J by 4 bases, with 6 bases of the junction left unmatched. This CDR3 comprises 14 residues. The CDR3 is CASSWTGEIYGYTF. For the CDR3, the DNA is TGTGCCAGCAGTTGGACAGGGGAGATCTATGGCTACACCTTC.

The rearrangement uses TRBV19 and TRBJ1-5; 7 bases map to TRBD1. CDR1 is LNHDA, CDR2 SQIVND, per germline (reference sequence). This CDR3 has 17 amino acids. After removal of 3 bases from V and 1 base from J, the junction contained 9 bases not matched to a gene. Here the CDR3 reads CASSIIRGLGSNQPQHF. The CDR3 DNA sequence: TGTGCCAGTAGTATTATAAGGGGGCTTGGGAGCAATCAGCCCCAGCATTTT.

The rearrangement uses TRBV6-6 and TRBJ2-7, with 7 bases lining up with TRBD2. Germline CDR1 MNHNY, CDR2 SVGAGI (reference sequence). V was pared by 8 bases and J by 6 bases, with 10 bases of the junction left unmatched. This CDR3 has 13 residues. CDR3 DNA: TGTGCCAGCGGGTTACCCGGGGGGTCCGAGCAGTACTTC. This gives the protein CASGLPGGSEQYF.

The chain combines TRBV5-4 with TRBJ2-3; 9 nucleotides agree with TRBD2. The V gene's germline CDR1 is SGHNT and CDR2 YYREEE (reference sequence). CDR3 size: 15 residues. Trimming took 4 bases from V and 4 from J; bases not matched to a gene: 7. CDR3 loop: CASSTGTSYADTQYF. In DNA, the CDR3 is TGTGCCAGCAGCACCGGGACTAGCTACGCAGATACGCAGTATTTT.

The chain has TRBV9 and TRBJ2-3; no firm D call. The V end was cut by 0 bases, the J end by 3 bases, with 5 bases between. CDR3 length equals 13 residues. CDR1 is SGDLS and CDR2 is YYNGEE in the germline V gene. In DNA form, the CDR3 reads TGTGCCAGCAGCGTAGAGGAGACAGATACGCAGTATTTT. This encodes CASSVEETDTQYF. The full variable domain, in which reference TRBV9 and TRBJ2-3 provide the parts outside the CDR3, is DSGVTQTPKHLITATGQRVTLRCSPRSGDLSVYWYQQSLDQGLQFLIQYYNGEERAKGNILERFSAQQFPDLHSELNLSSLELGDSALYFCASSVEETDTQYFGPGTRLTVL.

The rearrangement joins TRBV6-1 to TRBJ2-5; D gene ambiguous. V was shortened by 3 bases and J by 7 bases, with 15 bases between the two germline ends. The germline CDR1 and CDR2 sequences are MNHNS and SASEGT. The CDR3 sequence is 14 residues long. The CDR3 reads CASSDRFRARTQYF. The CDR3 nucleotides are TGTGCCAGCAGTGACAGGTTCAGAGCCCGGACCCAGTACTTC.

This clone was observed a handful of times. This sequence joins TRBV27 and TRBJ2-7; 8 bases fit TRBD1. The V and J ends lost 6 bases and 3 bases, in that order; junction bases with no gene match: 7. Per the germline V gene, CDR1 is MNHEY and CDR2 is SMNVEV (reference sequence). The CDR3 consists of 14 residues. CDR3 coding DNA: TGTGCCAGCAGCAGGGGGCGCGGTATCTACGAGCAGTACTTC. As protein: CASSRGRGIYEQYF.

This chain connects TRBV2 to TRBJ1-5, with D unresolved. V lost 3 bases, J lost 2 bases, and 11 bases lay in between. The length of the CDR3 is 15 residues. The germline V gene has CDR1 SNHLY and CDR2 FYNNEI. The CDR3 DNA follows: TGTGCCAGCAGTGAGGTGTTACGCGGCAATCAGCCCCAGCATTTT. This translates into CASSEVLRGNQPQHF.

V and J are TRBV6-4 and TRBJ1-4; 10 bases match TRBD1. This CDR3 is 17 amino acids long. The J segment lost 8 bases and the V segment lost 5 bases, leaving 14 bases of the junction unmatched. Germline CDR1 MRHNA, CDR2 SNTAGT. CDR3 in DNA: TGTGCCAGCAGTCAGACAGGGGGCGGGGGCGATAGAGAAAAACTGTTTTTT. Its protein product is CASSQTGGGGDREKLFF.

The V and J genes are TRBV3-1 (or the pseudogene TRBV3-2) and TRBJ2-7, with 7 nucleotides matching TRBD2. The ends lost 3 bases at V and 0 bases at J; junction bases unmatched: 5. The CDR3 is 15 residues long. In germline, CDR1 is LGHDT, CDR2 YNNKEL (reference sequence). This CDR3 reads CASSQGGGYSYEQYF. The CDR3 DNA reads TGTGCCAGCAGCCAGGGGGGGGGTTACTCCTACGAGCAGTACTTC.

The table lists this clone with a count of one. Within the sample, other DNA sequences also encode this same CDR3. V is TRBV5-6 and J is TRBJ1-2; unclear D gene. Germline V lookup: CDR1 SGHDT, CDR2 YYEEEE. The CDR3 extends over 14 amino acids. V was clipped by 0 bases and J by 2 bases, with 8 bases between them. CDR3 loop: CASSLGRLNYGYTF. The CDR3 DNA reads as TGTGCCAGCAGCTTGGGACGGCTAAACTATGGCTACACCTTC.

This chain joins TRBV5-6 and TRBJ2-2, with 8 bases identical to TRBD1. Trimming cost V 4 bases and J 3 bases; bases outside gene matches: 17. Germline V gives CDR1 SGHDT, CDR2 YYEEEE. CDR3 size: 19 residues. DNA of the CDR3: TGTGCCAGCAGCCGAACCAAAGAGAGGACAGGGCGGCACACCGGGGAGCTGTTTTTT. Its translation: CASSRTKERTGRHTGELFF.

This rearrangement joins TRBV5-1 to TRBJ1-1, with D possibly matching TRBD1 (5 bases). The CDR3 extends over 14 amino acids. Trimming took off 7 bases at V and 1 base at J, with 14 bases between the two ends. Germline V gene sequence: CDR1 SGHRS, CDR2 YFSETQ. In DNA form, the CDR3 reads TGCGCCAGCTCCCAATCTGGGGGGAACACTGAAGCTTTCTTT. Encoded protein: CASSQSGGNTEAFF.

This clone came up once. The CDR3 nucleotides read TGCGCCAGCAGCTTAGGGGGCCCAACTAATGAAAAACTGTTTTTT. This translates into CASSLGGPTNEKLFF. This rearrangement joins TRBV4-1 to TRBJ1-4, with 7 bases lining up with TRBD1. Germline CDR1 is MGHRA and CDR2 is YSYEKL. The CDR3 has 15 amino acids. V trimming: 5 bases; J trimming: 0 bases; junction bases outside the gene matches: 3.

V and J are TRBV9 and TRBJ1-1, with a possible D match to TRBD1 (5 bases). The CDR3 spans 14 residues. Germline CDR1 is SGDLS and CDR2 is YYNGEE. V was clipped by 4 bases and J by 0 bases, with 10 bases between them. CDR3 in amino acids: CASSIGTMNTEAFF. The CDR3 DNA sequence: TGTGCCAGCAGCATAGGGACCATGAACACTGAAGCTTTCTTT. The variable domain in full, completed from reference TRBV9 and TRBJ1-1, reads DSGVTQTPKHLITATGQRVTLRCSPRSGDLSVYWYQQSLDQGLQFLIQYYNGEERAKGNILERFSAQQFPDLHSELNLSSLELGDSALYFCASSIGTMNTEAFFGQGTRLTVV.

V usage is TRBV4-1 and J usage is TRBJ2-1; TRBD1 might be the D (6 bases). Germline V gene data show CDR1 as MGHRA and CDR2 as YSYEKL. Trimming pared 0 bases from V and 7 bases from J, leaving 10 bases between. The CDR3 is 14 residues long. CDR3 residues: CASSQESRGNEQFF. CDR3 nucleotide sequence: TGCGCCAGCAGCCAAGAATCCAGGGGTAATGAGCAGTTCTTC.

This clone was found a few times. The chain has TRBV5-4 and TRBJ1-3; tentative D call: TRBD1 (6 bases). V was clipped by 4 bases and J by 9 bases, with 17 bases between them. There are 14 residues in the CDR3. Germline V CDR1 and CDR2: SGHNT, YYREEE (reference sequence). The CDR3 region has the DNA TGTGCCAGCAGCCCAAACACAGCACAGGGCACCATATATTTT. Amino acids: CASSPNTAQGTIYF.

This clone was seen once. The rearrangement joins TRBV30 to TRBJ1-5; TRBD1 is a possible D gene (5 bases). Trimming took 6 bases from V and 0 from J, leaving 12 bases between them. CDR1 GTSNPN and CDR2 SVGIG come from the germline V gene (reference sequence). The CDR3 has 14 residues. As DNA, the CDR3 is TGTGCCTGCCAGTGGGGGGATAGCAATCAGCCCCAGCATTTT. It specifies CACQWGDSNQPQHF.

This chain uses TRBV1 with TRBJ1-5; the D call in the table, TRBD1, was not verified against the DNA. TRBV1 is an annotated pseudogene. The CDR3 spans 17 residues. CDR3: CTSSQEGRGRDNQPQHF. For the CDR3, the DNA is TGCACCAGCAGCCAAGAGGGCAGGGGGCGCGACAATCAGCCCCAGCATTTT.

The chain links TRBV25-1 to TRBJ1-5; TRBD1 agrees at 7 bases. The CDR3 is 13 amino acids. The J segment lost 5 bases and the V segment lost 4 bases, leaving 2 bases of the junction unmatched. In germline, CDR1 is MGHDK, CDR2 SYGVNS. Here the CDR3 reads CASSGQGYQPQHF. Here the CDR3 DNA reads TGTGCCAGCAGTGGACAGGGTTATCAGCCCCAGCATTTT.

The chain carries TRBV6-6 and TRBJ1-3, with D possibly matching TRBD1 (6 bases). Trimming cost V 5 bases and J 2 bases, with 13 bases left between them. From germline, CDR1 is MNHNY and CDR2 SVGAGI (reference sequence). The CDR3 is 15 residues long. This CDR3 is CASSLQGLAGNTIYF. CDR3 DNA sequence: TGTGCCAGCAGTCTTCAGGGGCTCGCTGGAAACACCATATATTTT.

The CDR3 coding sequence is TGTGCCACGCGACAGGGGGTCATGAACACTGAAGCTTTCTTT. It encodes CATRQGVMNTEAFF. The J gene is TRBJ1-1, the V gene TRBV3-1 (or the pseudogene TRBV3-2); 9 nucleotides agree with TRBD1. The CDR3 is 14 amino acids. Germline assignment: CDR1 LGHDT and CDR2 YNNKEL (reference sequence). V dropped 10 bases and J dropped 0; count of bases not matched to a gene: 6.

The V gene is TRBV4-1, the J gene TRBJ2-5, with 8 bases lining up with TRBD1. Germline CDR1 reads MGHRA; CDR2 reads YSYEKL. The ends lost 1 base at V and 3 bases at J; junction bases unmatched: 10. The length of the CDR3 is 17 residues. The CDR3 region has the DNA TGCGCCAGCAGCCAAGGCTTCCGACAGGGGAGAAAAGAGACCCAGTACTTC. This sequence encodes CASSQGFRQGRKETQYF.

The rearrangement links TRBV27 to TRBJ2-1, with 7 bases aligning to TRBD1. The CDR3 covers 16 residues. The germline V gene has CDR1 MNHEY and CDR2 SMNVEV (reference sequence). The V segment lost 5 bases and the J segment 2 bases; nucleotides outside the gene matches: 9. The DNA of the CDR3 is TGTGCCAGCAGTAAGACAGGGACGGTCACCTACAATGAGCAGTTCTTC. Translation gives CASSKTGTVTYNEQFF.

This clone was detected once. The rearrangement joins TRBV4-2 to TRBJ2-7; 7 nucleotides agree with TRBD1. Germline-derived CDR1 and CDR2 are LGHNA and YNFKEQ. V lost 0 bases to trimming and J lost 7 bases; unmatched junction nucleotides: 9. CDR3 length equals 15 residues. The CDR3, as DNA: TGTGCCAGCAGCCAAGATGGACAGGATATCGGTGAGCAGTACTTC. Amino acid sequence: CASSQDGQDIGEQYF.

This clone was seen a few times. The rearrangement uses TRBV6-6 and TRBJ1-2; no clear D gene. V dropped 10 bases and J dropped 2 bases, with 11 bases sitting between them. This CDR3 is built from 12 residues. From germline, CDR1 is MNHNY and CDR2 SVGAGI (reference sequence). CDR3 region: CATSINNYGYTF. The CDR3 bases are TGTGCCACTAGCATAAACAACTATGGCTACACCTTC.